The 30 T cell receptor beta chains below were found in one sample sequenced in a study of CD8+CD57+ T cells in acquired aplastic anemia. Profiling that covered TCR beta VDJ and CDR3 relied on genomic DNA as its template. TCRdb passed the reads through MiXCR, listing each CDR3 protein once. The repertoire consists of some 220,000 distinct CDR3 sequences, with about a third occurring once and the leading ten covering 1.1%. The sample consisted of sorted CD4+, CD8+, or CD8+CD57+ T cells (not recorded which) from PBMCs. Source of these receptors: a human donor in good health, serving as a control.

The chain couples TRBV2 to TRBJ1-5; D may be TRBD1 (5 bases). The CDR3 is 15 amino acids. The germline V gene has CDR1 SNHLY and CDR2 FYNNEI. V dropped 4 bases and J dropped 2 bases, with 12 bases sitting between them. As DNA, the CDR3 is TGTGCCAGCAGTGTGGAGGGGACCGGCAATCAGCCCCAGCATTTT. Residues: CASSVEGTGNQPQHF.

Details on this clonotype: This could be a read error, since a much larger clone is one nucleotide away. Likely a read error: the CDR3 ends without its conserved phenylalanine or tryptophan. CDR3 residues: CASRRGAGETQYL. In nucleotides, the CDR3 is TGTGCCAGCAGACGGGGGGCCGGTGAGACCCAGTACCTC. The chain carries TRBV7-3 and TRBJ2-5, with D tentatively TRBD2 (7 bases). In germline, CDR1 is SGHTA, CDR2 FQGTGA. V lost 6 bases and J 5 bases, leaving 13 bases between the germline ends. CDR3 length: 13 amino acids.

This clonotype was seen ten or more times. The chain combines TRBV2 with TRBJ2-4, with D tentatively TRBD1 or TRBD2 (5 bases each). Looked up from germline, CDR1 is SNHLY and CDR2 is FYNNEI. V was clipped by 4 bases and J by 8 bases, with 9 bases between them. CDR3 length equals 12 residues. This CDR3 reads CASSGGTDIQYF. CDR3 in DNA: TGTGCCAGCAGTGGGGGGACCGACATTCAGTACTTC. Supplemented by reference TRBV2 and TRBJ2-4, the full variable domain reads EPEVTQTPSHQVTQMGQEVILRCVPISNHLYFYWYRQILGQKVEFLVSFYNNEISEKSEIFDDQFSVERPDGSNFTLKIRSTKLEDSAMYFCASSGGTDIQYFGAGTRLSVL.

This clonotype was picked up many times. This sequence joins TRBV5-1 and TRBJ1-2, with 7 bases matching TRBD1. This CDR3 is 17 amino acids long. Unmatched junction bases numbered 16, after V lost 4 bases and J lost 4 bases. Germline-derived CDR1 and CDR2 are SGHRS and YFSETQ. In nucleotides, the CDR3 is TGCGCCAGCAGCGGGGAGATAACACAGGGGTCGGTCTATGGCTACACCTTC. This encodes CASSGEITQGSVYGYTF.

This rearrangement joins TRBV7-3 to TRBJ2-1, with 14 bases fitting TRBD2. J gave up 8 bases and V 5 bases, and 5 bases lay outside the gene matches. This CDR3 spans 15 amino acids. Germline CDR1 and CDR2: SGHTA and FQGTGA. The CDR3 DNA reads TGTGCCAGCAGCAAGGGACTAGCGGGAGCCCATGAGCAGTTCTTC. It yields the protein CASSKGLAGAHEQFF.

This clonotype came up a few times. V gene TRBV12-3 or TRBV12-4 combines with J gene TRBJ2-1; the match to TRBD2 covers 7 bases. The CDR3 loop spans 16 amino acids. Trimming removed 3 bases from V and 5 bases from J; junction bases left unmatched: 10. CDR3 loop: CASSFPTREGNNEQFF. Written as DNA, the CDR3 is TGTGCCAGCAGTTTCCCGACTAGGGAGGGTAACAATGAGCAGTTCTTC.

The chain recombines TRBV19 with TRBJ1-4; possibly TRBD1 for D (6 bases). The CDR3 sequence is 14 residues long. CDR1 is LNHDA, CDR2 SQIVND, per germline (reference sequence). V lost 6 bases and J 7 bases, leaving 15 bases between the germline ends. The CDR3 DNA sequence: TGTGCCAGTAGCGAGGGGGGGTTCGGTGAAAAACTGTTTTTT. Translating it yields CASSEGGFGEKLFF.

This clonotype has a handful of counts. A read error may be the cause here, since a much bigger clone is one base away. This chain uses TRBV7-9 with TRBJ2-7; D unclear. The CDR3 loop spans 13 amino acids. Germline V gene lookup returns CDR1 SEHNR and CDR2 FQNEAQ (reference sequence). CDR3 region: CASSLDPTYEQHF. In nucleotides, the CDR3 is TGTGCCAGCAGCTTAGACCCCACCTACGAGCAGCACTTC.

A word on this clonotype: A junction boundary mismatches the germline segment, possibly from a read error. The chain is built from TRBV4-2 and TRBJ2-7; D ambiguous. The CDR3 contains 17 residues. From germline, CDR1 is LGHNA and CDR2 YNFKEQ. The CDR3 loop reads CARSRARQGSSSYEQYF. For the CDR3, the DNA is TGTGCCCGCAGCCGAGCTAGACAAGGCTCGTCTTCCTACGAGCAGTACTTC.

The table lists this clonotype with many counts. This chain connects TRBV20-1 to TRBJ2-1; maybe TRBD1 (5 bases). Trimming took 3 bases from V and 6 from J, leaving 15 bases between them. The CDR3 sequence is 14 residues long. Germline V lookup: CDR1 DFQATT, CDR2 SNEGSKA (reference sequence). DNA of the CDR3: TGCAGTGCTAGTGACAGACGCCGCCTCAATGAGCAGTTCTTC. Its translation is CSASDRRRLNEQFF.

The chain links TRBV29-1 to TRBJ2-7; D is perhaps TRBD1 (6 bases). CDR1 and CDR2 (germline): SQVTM, ANQGSEA. Trimming left V 6 bases short and J 2 bases short, with 14 bases between. The CDR3 is 13 residues long. CDR3 region: CSVAPGTPYEQYF. The CDR3 bases are TGCAGCGTGGCGCCGGGGACACCCTACGAGCAGTACTTC.

The chain carries TRBV24-1 and TRBJ2-1; 14 bases fit TRBD2. The CDR3 has 16 amino acids. Trimming took 4 bases from V and 12 from J; bases not matched to a gene: 10. Germline V gene lookup returns CDR1 KGHDR and CDR2 SFDVKD. The CDR3 region has the DNA TGTGCCACCAGTGACCAGGGACTAGCGGGGGCCAGTCGGCAGTTCTTC. Its protein is CATSDQGLAGASRQFF.

The sample holds a few counts of this clonotype. A single base separates this from a much larger clone, so it may be a read error. This CDR3 is missing its conserved last phenylalanine or tryptophan, likely due to a read error. The chain combines TRBV20-1 with TRBJ2-7; TRBD2 matches 8 bases. Germline V gives CDR1 DFQATT, CDR2 SNEGSKA (reference sequence). The length of the CDR3 is 14 residues. The V gene end was trimmed by 3 bases and the J gene end by 5 bases; junction bases not matched to a gene: 9. The CDR3 DNA is TGCAGTGCTAGTACAGCGGGAGTAGTGAACGAGCAGTACCTC. Translating gives CSASTAGVVNEQYL.

Many counts were recorded for this clonotype. This rearrangement joins TRBV2 to TRBJ2-1; TRBD1 matches at 11 bases. Germline CDR1 is SNHLY and CDR2 is FYNNEI. Losses at the gene ends were 7 bases for V and 9 bases for J; bases not matched to a gene: 11. There are 15 residues in the CDR3. The CDR3 DNA is TGTGCCAGCACCCTCCCGGGACAGGGGGTTAGTGAGCAGTTCTTC. Translating it yields CASTLPGQGVSEQFF.

The V gene is TRBV5-5, the J gene TRBJ2-5; 13 bases line up with TRBD2. V was pared by 3 bases and J by 5 bases, with 7 bases of the junction left unmatched. The germline gives CDR1 SGHKS, CDR2 YYEKEE (reference sequence). The CDR3 is made up of 16 amino acids. The CDR3 DNA follows: TGTGCCAGCAGCTGGACACTAGCGGGGGGGCTTGAGACCCAGTACTTC. It yields the protein CASSWTLAGGLETQYF. The entire variable domain, with the rest obtained from reference TRBV5-5 and TRBJ2-5, is as follows: DAGVTQSPTHLIKTRGQQVTLRCSPISGHKSVSWYQQVLGQGPQFIFQYYEKEERGRGNFPDRFSARQFPNYSSELNVNALLLGDSALYLCASSWTLAGGLETQYFGPGTRLLVL.

On this clonotype itself: A clone one base away is much larger, so this may be a read error. The CDR3 DNA reads TGTGCCAGCAGTCCCTCAAGGGGAAACACCATATATTTT. The encoded protein is CASSPSRGNTIYF. This chain joins TRBV12-3 or TRBV12-4 and TRBJ1-3; D remains ambiguous. V was cut by 5 bases and J by 4 bases, with 9 bases left in between. This CDR3 is built from 13 residues.

This chain links TRBV7-3 with TRBJ2-1; TRBD1 or TRBD2 may be the D gene (5 bases each). CDR3 length equals 14 residues. With 2 bases removed from V and 10 bases from J, the gap between germline ends came to 15 bases. Germline loops: CDR1 SGHTA, CDR2 FQGTGA. The CDR3 sequence: CASSLDNWGSEQFF. The CDR3 DNA is TGTGCCAGCAGCTTAGATAACTGGGGGTCGGAGCAGTTCTTC. The whole variable domain, remainder taken from reference TRBV7-3 and TRBJ2-1, is GAGVSQTPSNKVTEKGKYVELRCDPISGHTALYWYRQSLGQGPEFLIYFQGTGAADDSGLPNDRFFAVRPEGSVSTLKIQRTERGDSAVYLCASSLDNWGSEQFFGPGTRLTVL.

This clonotype was detected only a few times. The chain recombines TRBV5-1 with TRBJ2-1; no clear D. V dropped 4 bases and J dropped 10 bases, with 9 bases sitting between them. The CDR3 covers 11 residues. The germline V gene has CDR1 SGHRS and CDR2 YFSETQ. As DNA, the CDR3 is TGCGCCAGCAGCGATCCCGGCGAGCAGTTCTTC. Protein sequence: CASSDPGEQFF.

This clonotype was detected many times. The V and J genes are TRBV2 and TRBJ2-3; 9 bases are shared with TRBD1. In germline, CDR1 is SNHLY, CDR2 FYNNEI. Trimming took 6 bases from V and 5 from J; bases not matched to a gene: 6. CDR3 length: 14 residues. CDR3 in DNA: TGTGCCAGCAGCCCCGGACAGGGGTTAGATACGCAGTATTTT. It codes for CASSPGQGLDTQYF.

This clonotype came up a few times. The rearrangement links TRBV4-1 to TRBJ1-5, with 7 bases matching TRBD1. Germline values: CDR1 MGHRA, CDR2 YSYEKL. J lost 7 bases, V lost 0 bases, and 6 bases had no gene match. The CDR3 has 15 residues. The CDR3 region has the DNA TGCGCCAGCAGCCAAGACGACAGGGTCGGCCAGCCCCAGCATTTT. Translation: CASSQDDRVGQPQHF.

The CDR3 region is CASKTAKHTEAFF. In DNA, the CDR3 is TGTGCCAGCAAGACAGCCAAACACACTGAAGCTTTCTTT. The rearrangement uses TRBV6-1 and TRBJ1-1; maybe TRBD1 (5 bases). Germline lookup yields CDR1 MNHNS and CDR2 SASEGT. The CDR3 consists of 13 residues. Trimming removed 7 bases at V and 3 bases at J, with 12 bases between.

This clonotype has ten or more counts. The chain employs TRBV29-1 and TRBJ2-5; 8 nucleotides agree with TRBD2. After removal of 2 bases from V and 2 bases from J, the junction contained 1 base not matched to a gene. The CDR3 has 13 amino acids. The germline V gene encodes CDR1 SQVTM and CDR2 ANQGSEA. As DNA, the CDR3 is TGCAGCGTTGAACCGGGAGGGCAAGAGACCCAGTACTTC. It encodes CSVEPGGQETQYF.

V is TRBV15 and J is TRBJ2-5, with D unclear. V dropped 0 bases and J dropped 5 bases, with 16 bases sitting between them. CDR1 and CDR2 (germline): LNHNV, YYDKDF (reference sequence). The CDR3 is 16 amino acids. The CDR3 region has the DNA TGTGCCACCAGCAGAGATTATCCCGCCCAACCGGAGACCCAGTACTTC. Protein: CATSRDYPAQPETQYF.

The chain carries TRBV7-9 and TRBJ2-1, with unresolved D. V was cut by 5 bases and J by 0 bases, with 11 bases left in between. This CDR3 comprises 15 residues. The V gene's germline CDR1 is SEHNR and CDR2 FQNEAQ (reference sequence). The CDR3 reads CASSVVESSYNEQFF. CDR3 DNA sequence: TGTGCCAGCAGCGTTGTAGAGAGCTCCTACAATGAGCAGTTCTTC.

This chain connects TRBV2 to TRBJ2-1; 10 positions match TRBD2. Germline V gives CDR1 SNHLY, CDR2 FYNNEI. This CDR3 spans 15 amino acids. V trimming: 4 bases; J trimming: 13 bases; junction bases outside the gene matches: 13. The CDR3 sequence: CASSGGLAETGPQFF. The CDR3 DNA is TGTGCCAGCAGTGGTGGACTAGCGGAGACCGGCCCCCAGTTCTTC.

A remark on this clonotype: A much larger clone lies one base from this, so it may be a read error. The chain combines TRBV12-3 or TRBV12-4 with TRBJ1-1; D is unresolved. The CDR3 consists of 13 residues. Written as DNA, the CDR3 is TGTGCCAGCAGTTGGCGGGCCAAGACTGAAGCTCTCTTT. Translating gives CASSWRAKTEALF.

This clonotype was recorded a few times. The V and J genes are TRBV7-2 and TRBJ2-7; the match to TRBD2 covers 7 bases. Per germline, CDR1 SGHTA and CDR2 FQGNSA. The CDR3 runs 17 residues. V shed 2 bases and J 7 bases; nucleotides not matched to a gene: 17. The CDR3 protein is CASSLTIISGIPQEQYF. CDR3 nucleotides: TGTGCCAGCAGCTTAACGATTATAAGCGGGATTCCGCAGGAGCAGTACTTC.

This clonotype was found once. CDR3 DNA: TGTGCCAGCAGTATGACAGGGGGTAATCAGCCCCAGCATTTT. Its protein is CASSMTGGNQPQHF. This chain links TRBV25-1 with TRBJ1-5, with 9 bases aligning to TRBD1. In germline, CDR1 is MGHDK, CDR2 SYGVNS. The CDR3 is made up of 14 amino acids. V gave up 5 bases and J gave up 4 bases; unmatched junction bases: 3.

In its sample, this clonotype was seen a few times. One junction end does not reproduce the germline sequence, and a read error may be involved. The V gene is TRBV20-1, the J gene TRBJ2-1, with 7 positions matching TRBD2. The CDR3 sequence is 16 residues long. The germline gives CDR1 DFQATT, CDR2 SNEGSKA (reference sequence). This chain's CDR3 is CSVRDSGRGEADEQFF. The CDR3 nucleotides read TGCAGTGTTAGAGACTCGGGGAGGGGAGAGGCGGATGAGCAGTTCTTC.

This clonotype has a handful of counts. J is TRBJ2-1 and V is TRBV4-1, with 9 bases that match TRBD1. V dropped 3 bases and J dropped 6; count of bases not matched to a gene: 18. The CDR3 spans 19 residues. Germline V lookup: CDR1 MGHRA, CDR2 YSYEKL. The CDR3 sequence is CASSQKGLSGQGILNEQFF. The DNA for the CDR3 is TGCGCCAGCAGCCAGAAAGGACTGAGTGGACAGGGGATACTCAATGAGCAGTTCTTC.